The clone carrying this T cell receptor (beta chain) was seen at least ten times. TCR beta CDR3 regions were amplified from RNA transcripts. HTBI primers were the set used in a first-round RT-PCR of the TCR CDR3. A single record per CDR3 protein comes from TCRdb applying MiXCR to the multiplex PCR reads. The table lists hundreds of thousands of distinct CDR3 sequences, around 14% of them singletons. Germline values: CDR1 MNHNY, CDR2 SVGAGI (reference sequence). Trimming cost V 2 bases and J 6 bases, with 17 bases left between them. This CDR3 has 15 amino acids. This specimen belongs to a study of T cells in Graves' hyperthyroidism and ophthalmopathy.

The source of this sequence is a woman under 30 with Graves' hyperthyroidism. The sample comprised blood. J is TRBJ2-7 and V is TRBV6-6; the D call may be TRBD1 or TRBD2 (6 bases each). The CDR3 region is CASSYGLGGISEQYF. CDR3 sequence (DNA): TGTGCCAGCAGTTACGGTTTAGGGGGGATCTCCGAGCAGTACTTC.